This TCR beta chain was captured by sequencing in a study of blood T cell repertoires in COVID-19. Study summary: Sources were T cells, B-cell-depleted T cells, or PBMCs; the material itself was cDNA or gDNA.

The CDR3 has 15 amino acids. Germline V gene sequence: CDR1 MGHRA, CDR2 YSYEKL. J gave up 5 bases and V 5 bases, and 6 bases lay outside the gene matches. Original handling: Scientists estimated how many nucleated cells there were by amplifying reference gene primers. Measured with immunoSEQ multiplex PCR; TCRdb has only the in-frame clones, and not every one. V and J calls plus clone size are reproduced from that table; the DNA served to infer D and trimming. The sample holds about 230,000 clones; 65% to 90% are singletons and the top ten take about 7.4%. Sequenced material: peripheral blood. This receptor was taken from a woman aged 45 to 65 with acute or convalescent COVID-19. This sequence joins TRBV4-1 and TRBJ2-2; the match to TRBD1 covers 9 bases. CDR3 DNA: TGCGCCAGCAGCAAGGGACAGGGAAGTACCGGGGAGCTGTTTTTT. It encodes CASSKGQGSTGELFF.